The 26 T cell receptor beta chains given below trace back to one sample, sequenced in a study of CD4+ T cells in melanoma. Method: immunoSEQ multiplex PCR; TCRdb's copy keeps in-frame clones and lacks some. This table holds about 140,000 clones, around nine tenths found once. Receptors were obtained from a human donor with melanoma.

Comment on this clone: At one end the junction does not follow the germline gene, possibly because of a read error. The V gene is TRBV7-3, the J gene TRBJ2-2; tentative D call: TRBD1 (6 bases). Germline CDR1 and CDR2: SGHTA and FQGTGA. The CDR3 extends over 15 amino acids. CDR3 region: CASSLTGFAGGELFF. The CDR3, as DNA: TGTGCCAGCAGCCTAACAGGGTTCGCCGGCGGGGAGCTGTTTTTT.

V and J are TRBV7-2 and TRBJ1-3; 7 nucleotides line up with TRBD1. CDR1 is SGHTA, CDR2 FQGNSA, per germline. V was pared by 2 bases and J by 1 base, with 5 bases of the junction left unmatched. The CDR3 contains 16 residues. The CDR3 reads CASSLFQTGSGNTIYF. CDR3 coding DNA: TGTGCCAGCAGCTTATTCCAGACAGGGTCTGGAAACACCATATATTTT.

The V call is TRBV2, the J call TRBJ1-1, with D hard to call. V shed 2 bases and J shed 0 bases, with 10 bases lying between them. The CDR3 sequence is 15 residues long. The germline gives CDR1 SNHLY, CDR2 FYNNEI. This CDR3 is CASSERQLMNTEAFF. The CDR3 DNA reads as TGTGCCAGCAGTGAAAGGCAGCTGATGAACACTGAAGCTTTCTTT.

This chain connects TRBV4-2 to TRBJ2-5; maybe TRBD2 (6 bases). Between the trimmed V and J ends, which lost 6 bases and 2 bases, there was a span of 19 bases. Germline V gene lookup returns CDR1 LGHNA and CDR2 YNFKEQ. The CDR3 length is 16 residues. The CDR3, as DNA: TGTGCCAGCAGAAGAGAGAGTACTCGGGGGCAAGAGACCCAGTACTTC. As protein: CASRRESTRGQETQYF.

A note on this clone: Since a much larger clone is just one base distant, this may be a read error. Other DNA sequences of this sample code for an identical CDR3. V usage is TRBV5-1 and J usage is TRBJ2-7, with D possibly matching TRBD1 (5 bases). From germline, CDR1 is SGHRS and CDR2 YFSETQ. The ends were cut back, 0 bases at V and 3 bases at J, with 7 bases in the middle. CDR3 length equals 13 residues. The CDR3 protein is CASSLGQIYEQYF. The DNA of the CDR3 is TGCGCCAGCAGCTTGGGACAGATCTACGAGCAGTACTTC.

The chain is built from TRBV25-1 and TRBJ2-7; no clear D. The V end lost 5 bases, the J end lost 2 bases, and 10 bases lay between the germline ends. Germline loops: CDR1 MGHDK, CDR2 SYGVNS. The CDR3 spans 13 residues. CDR3 bases: TGTGCCAGCAGTAACGGGCTGACCTACGAGCAGTACTTC. This sequence encodes CASSNGLTYEQYF.

The genes are TRBV2 and TRBJ2-7; 11 nucleotides match TRBD1. Germline V CDR1 and CDR2: SNHLY, FYNNEI. V trimming: 2 bases; J trimming: 3 bases; junction bases outside the gene matches: 3. This CDR3 has 15 residues. CDR3 sequence reads: CASSEFGTGGYEQYF. DNA for the CDR3: TGTGCCAGCAGTGAATTCGGGACAGGGGGCTACGAGCAGTACTTC.

The rearrangement joins TRBV18 to TRBJ1-5, with TRBD1 matching 9 bases. Germline values: CDR1 KGHSH, CDR2 LQKENI. V lost 3 bases, J lost 2 bases, and 2 bases stayed unmatched. This CDR3 has 15 residues. CDR3: CASSPGQGRNQPQHF. DNA of the CDR3: TGTGCCAGCTCACCGGGACAGGGCCGCAATCAGCCCCAGCATTTT. The variable domain in full, with the rest retrieved from reference TRBV18 and TRBJ1-5, is NAGVMQNPRHLVRRRGQEARLRCSPMKGHSHVYWYRQLPEEGLKFMVYLQKENIIDESGMPKERFSAEFPKEGPSILRIQQVVRGDSAAYFCASSPGQGRNQPQHFGDGTRLSIL.

The gene calls are TRBV9 and TRBJ1-2, with TRBD1 matching over 8 bases. Germline V lookup: CDR1 SGDLS, CDR2 YYNGEE. V lost 0 bases, J lost 8 bases, and 6 bases stayed unmatched. The CDR3 spans 14 residues. DNA for the CDR3: TGTGCCAGCAGCGTAGACCAGGGGGCTTTAGGCTACACCTTC. Protein product: CASSVDQGALGYTF.

CDR3: CASSLGQDLYEQYF. The CDR3, as DNA: TGTGCCAGCAGCTTGGGGCAGGACCTCTACGAGCAGTACTTC. This sequence joins TRBV7-9 and TRBJ2-7; D is perhaps TRBD1 (5 bases). Germline loops: CDR1 SEHNR, CDR2 FQNEAQ (reference sequence). Trimming cost V 3 bases and J 3 bases, with 12 bases left between them. This CDR3 comprises 14 residues.

This sequence joins TRBV25-1 and TRBJ2-3; maybe TRBD2 (6 bases). Between the trimmed V and J ends, which lost 3 bases and 4 bases, there was a span of 11 bases. The CDR3 totals 14 residues. In germline, CDR1 is MGHDK, CDR2 SYGVNS. The DNA for the CDR3 is TGTGCCAGCAGTGACGCGGGGAGGCCAGATACGCAGTATTTT. Translation: CASSDAGRPDTQYF.

The rearrangement joins TRBV7-6 to TRBJ1-4; D is uncertain. Looked up from germline, CDR1 is SGHVS and CDR2 is FNYEAQ. The CDR3 length is 15 residues. V lost 5 bases, J lost 0 bases, and 10 bases lay in between. CDR3 sequence reads: CASSQRFATNEKLFF. As DNA, the CDR3 is TGTGCCAGCAGCCAGCGGTTTGCAACTAATGAAAAACTGTTTTTT.

V is TRBV6-5 and J is TRBJ2-1; no definite D call. Trimming shortened V by 0 bases and J by 8 bases, and 11 bases separated the two germline ends. Germline CDR1 is MNHEY and CDR2 is SVGAGI. The CDR3 has 14 amino acids. The CDR3: CASSYSRWVDEQFF. In DNA form, the CDR3 reads TGTGCCAGCAGTTACTCGAGGTGGGTCGATGAGCAGTTCTTC.

The chain carries TRBV6-5 and TRBJ1-2; D gene uncertain. The CDR3 length is 13 residues. Trimming left V 5 bases short and J 2 bases short, with 9 bases between. Germline loops: CDR1 MNHEY, CDR2 SVGAGI. The CDR3 sequence: CASSEKGNYGYTF. Written as DNA, the CDR3 is TGTGCCAGCAGTGAAAAGGGAAACTATGGCTACACCTTC.

The chain couples TRBV30 to TRBJ2-1, with TRBD2 as a possible D gene (7 bases). This CDR3 comprises 14 residues. The V gene's germline CDR1 is GTSNPN and CDR2 SVGIG (reference sequence). Trimming removed 3 bases from V and 7 bases from J, with 16 bases in between. CDR3 DNA sequence: TGTGCCTGGAGGGGGGGGCCGGAGAGGAATGAGCAGTTCTTC. Protein sequence: CAWRGGPERNEQFF.

J is TRBJ1-2 and V is TRBV7-9; the match to TRBD1 covers 7 bases. Trimming took 5 bases from V and 6 from J; bases not matched to a gene: 9. The CDR3 length is 14 residues. CDR1 and CDR2 from the germline V gene are SEHNR and FQNEAQ (reference sequence). DNA for the CDR3: TGTGCCAGCAGCCCGAGACAGGGACTGAATGGCTACACCTTC. This sequence encodes CASSPRQGLNGYTF.

V gene TRBV2 combines with J gene TRBJ2-3; D is perhaps TRBD2 (6 bases). V lost 3 bases to trimming and J lost 0 bases, with 13 bases between them. The CDR3 runs to 16 residues. Germline V gene sequence: CDR1 SNHLY, CDR2 FYNNEI. The CDR3 sequence: CASSDSRGGSTDTQYF. CDR3 in DNA: TGTGCCAGCAGTGATTCCCGGGGAGGTAGCACAGATACGCAGTATTTT. The whole variable domain, filled in from reference TRBV2 and TRBJ2-3, reads EPEVTQTPSHQVTQMGQEVILRCVPISNHLYFYWYRQILGQKVEFLVSFYNNEISEKSEIFDDQFSVERPDGSNFTLKIRSTKLEDSAMYFCASSDSRGGSTDTQYFGPGTRLTVL.

The CDR3 sequence: CASSPRLAGVSYNEQFF. CDR3 coding DNA: TGCGCCAGCAGCCCACGACTAGCGGGGGTGAGTTACAATGAGCAGTTCTTC. This chain connects TRBV4-1 to TRBJ2-1; 12 bases line up with TRBD2. V gave up 4 bases and J gave up 4 bases; unmatched junction bases: 8. Germline V gives CDR1 MGHRA, CDR2 YSYEKL. There are 17 residues in the CDR3.

This rearrangement joins TRBV7-9 to TRBJ2-5; no clear D. The CDR3 sequence is 12 residues long. CDR1 is SEHNR and CDR2 is FQNEAQ in the germline V gene (reference sequence). Trimming took 0 bases from V and 4 from J, leaving 3 bases between them. The CDR3: CASSLAGETQYF. In DNA form, the CDR3 reads TGTGCCAGCAGCTTAGCGGGAGAGACCCAGTACTTC.

This chain uses TRBV7-8 with TRBJ1-2; D is ambiguous. The V gene's germline CDR1 is SGHVS and CDR2 FQNEAQ. The CDR3 sequence is 15 residues long. V lost 4 bases and J lost 8, with 20 bases in between. This CDR3 is CASSSTPDPLGGYTF. The CDR3 DNA sequence: TGTGCCAGCAGCTCAACCCCGGACCCGCTGGGCGGCTACACCTTC. Filled out from reference TRBV7-8 and TRBJ1-2, the complete variable domain reads GAGVSQSPRYKVAKRGQDVALRCDPISGHVSLFWYQQALGQGPEFLTYFQNEAQLDKSGLPSDRFFAERPEGSVSTLKIQRTQQEDSAVYLCASSSTPDPLGGYTFGSGTRLTVV.

V and J are TRBV11-1 and TRBJ2-5; TRBD1 agrees at 7 bases. Germline V gives CDR1 SGHAT, CDR2 FQDESV (reference sequence). Trimming cost V 0 bases and J 5 bases; bases outside gene matches: 9. CDR3 length equals 16 residues. The CDR3 protein is CASSLAHGLQGETQYF. The CDR3 nucleotides are TGTGCCAGCAGCTTAGCGCACGGCCTACAGGGGGAGACCCAGTACTTC.

CDR3 region: CASSDAVNTEAFF. CDR3 nucleotide sequence: TGTGCCAGCTCAGATGCGGTGAACACTGAAGCTTTCTTT. The V call is TRBV18, the J call TRBJ1-1; D not certain. Germline V gene lookup returns CDR1 KGHSH and CDR2 LQKENI. This CDR3 region has 13 residues. V was trimmed by 5 bases and J by 0 bases, leaving 7 bases between them.

The chain recombines TRBV7-8 with TRBJ1-2, with 8 bases that match TRBD1. V lost 2 bases, J lost 0 bases, and 11 bases stayed unmatched. The CDR3 spans 18 residues. The germline CDR1 and CDR2 sequences are SGHVS and FQNEAQ. Here the CDR3 reads CASSLLVQGARANYGYTF. CDR3 in DNA: TGTGCCAGCAGCTTACTGGTCCAGGGGGCCCGGGCTAACTATGGCTACACCTTC.

The chain recombines TRBV15 with TRBJ1-2, with D possibly matching TRBD1 (5 bases). Germline V gives CDR1 LNHNV, CDR2 YYDKDF (reference sequence). Trimming shortened V by 0 bases and J by 4 bases, and 9 bases separated the two germline ends. CDR3 length: 14 amino acids. The CDR3, as DNA: TGTGCCACCAGCAGAGATCAGGGTGGCTATGGCTACACCTTC. It specifies CATSRDQGGYGYTF.

Remarks on this clone: Other DNA sequences from this sample encode an identical CDR3 as well. The CDR3 sequence: CASSLTGNTEAFF. CDR3 sequence (DNA): TGTGCCAGCAGCCTGACAGGGAACACTGAAGCTTTCTTT. The V gene is TRBV7-9, the J gene TRBJ1-1; D possibly corresponds to TRBD1 (6 bases). Trimming took 5 bases from V and 1 from J, leaving 8 bases between them. This CDR3 contains 13 residues. Germline V gives CDR1 SEHNR, CDR2 FQNEAQ (reference sequence).

This chain links TRBV5-6 with TRBJ1-1, with D unresolved. The length of the CDR3 is 16 residues. Trimming removed 4 bases at V and 1 base at J, with 17 bases between. The V gene's germline CDR1 is SGHDT and CDR2 YYEEEE. The CDR3 DNA is TGTGCCAGCAGCCGCGCCTACGGGTCGGGGAACACTGAAGCTTTCTTT. As protein: CASSRAYGSGNTEAFF. Looking up the rest from reference TRBV5-6 and TRBJ1-1 gives the full variable domain: DAGVTQSPTHLIKTRGQQVTLRCSPKSGHDTVSWYQQALGQGPQFIFQYYEEEERQRGNFPDRFSGHQFPNYSSELNVNALLLGDSALYLCASSRAYGSGNTEAFFGQGTRLTVV.